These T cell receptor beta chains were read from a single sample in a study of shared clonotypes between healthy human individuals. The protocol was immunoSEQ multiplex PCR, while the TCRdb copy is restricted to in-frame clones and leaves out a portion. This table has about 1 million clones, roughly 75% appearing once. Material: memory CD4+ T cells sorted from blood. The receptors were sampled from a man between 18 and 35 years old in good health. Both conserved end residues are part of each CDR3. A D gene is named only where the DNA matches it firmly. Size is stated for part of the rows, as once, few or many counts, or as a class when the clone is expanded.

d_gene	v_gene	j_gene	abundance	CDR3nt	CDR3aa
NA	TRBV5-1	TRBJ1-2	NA	TGCGCCAGCAGCAAAGACGACTATGGCTACACCTTC	CASSKDDYGYTF
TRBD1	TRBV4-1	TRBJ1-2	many	TGCGCCAGCAGCCAAGAGGGAGGAGGGGGCGGCGGCTACACCTTC	CASSQEGGGGGGYTF
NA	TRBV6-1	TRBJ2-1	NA	TGTGCCAGCAGGTCCGGGAGGACAGACAATGAGCAGTTCTTC	CASRSGRTDNEQFF
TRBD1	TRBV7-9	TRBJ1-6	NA	TGTGCCAGCAGCTTAACAGGGGATAATTCACCCCTCCACTTT	CASSLTGDNSPLHF
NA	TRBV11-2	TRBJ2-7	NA	TGTGCCAGCAGCTTATCTGCAGTGTCCTACGAGCAGTACTTC	CASSLSAVSYEQYF
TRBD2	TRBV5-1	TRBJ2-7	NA	TGCGCCAGCAGCCTTCTAGCGGGAGGTCCCTACGAGCAGTACTTC	CASSLLAGGPYEQYF
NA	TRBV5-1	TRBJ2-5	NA	TGCGCCAGCAGCTCAGGACAGATTCAAGAGACCCAGTACTTC	CASSSGQIQETQYF
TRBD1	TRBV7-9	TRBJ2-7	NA	TGTGCCAGCAGCCTGGACAGGGCCAACATCTACGAGCAGTACTTC	CASSLDRANIYEQYF
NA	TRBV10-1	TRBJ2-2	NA	TGCGCCAGCAGGGGGAACAGGGCCACCGGGGAGCTGTTTTTT	CASRGNRATGELFF
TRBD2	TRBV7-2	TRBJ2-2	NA	TGTGCCAGCAGCTCCCGGACTAGCGGGGGCGGAGAGCTGTTTTTT	CASSSRTSGGGELFF
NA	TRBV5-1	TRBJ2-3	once	TGCGCCAGCAGCTTGGATAGCGCGGCGGCAGATACGCAGTATTTT	CASSLDSAAADTQYF
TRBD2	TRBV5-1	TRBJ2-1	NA	TGCGCCAGCAGCGTAACCGGGGGGGTTTCTGAGCAGTTCTTC	CASSVTGGVSEQFF
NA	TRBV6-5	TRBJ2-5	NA	TGTGCCAGCAGTCCAGGGACCGCGGTCCAAGAGACCCAGTACTTC	CASSPGTAVQETQYF
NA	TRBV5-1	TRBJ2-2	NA	TGCGCCAGCAGCTTGGCCGGGGAGAACACCGGGGAGCTGTTTTTT	CASSLAGENTGELFF
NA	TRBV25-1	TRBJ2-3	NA	TGTGCCAGCAGTGTGTCTAGGAGCAGCACAGATACGCAGTATTTT	CASSVSRSSTDTQYF
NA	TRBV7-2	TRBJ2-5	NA	TGTGCCAGCAGCCTTTCACGGCGGGAGACCCAGTACTTC	CASSLSRRETQYF
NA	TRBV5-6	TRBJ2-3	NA	TGTGCCAGCAGCATCCTGGTGGCAGATACGCAGTATTTT	CASSILVADTQYF
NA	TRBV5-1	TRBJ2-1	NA	TGCGCCAGCAGCTTGGGCTATTTCGATGAGCAGTTCTTC	CASSLGYFDEQFF
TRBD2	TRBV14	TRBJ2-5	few	TGTGCCAGCAGCTCCTCGGGGGGCCAGTACTTC	CASSSSGGQYF
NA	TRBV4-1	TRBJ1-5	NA	TGCGCCAGCAGCCAAACCCCGGTCGGATATCAGCCCCAGCATTTT	CASSQTPVGYQPQHF
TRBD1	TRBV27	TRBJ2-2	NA	TGTGCCAGCCTAGACAGGGTAAGAGGTGCCGGGGAGCTGTTTTTT	CASLDRVRGAGELFF
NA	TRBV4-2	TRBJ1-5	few	TGTGCCAGCAGCCAAGTGACAGGCTTCAATCAGCCCCAGCATTTT	CASSQVTGFNQPQHF
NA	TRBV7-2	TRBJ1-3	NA	TGTGCCAGCAGCTTAGGGGGGATTGGGCACTCTGGAAACACCATATATTTT	CASSLGGIGHSGNTIYF
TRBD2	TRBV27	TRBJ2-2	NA	TGTGCCAGCAGTTGGACCGGGACTAGCGGGAGTACCGGGGAGCTGTTTTTT	CASSWTGTSGSTGELFF
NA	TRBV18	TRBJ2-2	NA	TGTGCCAGCTCACCCAGCAAGGACACCGGGGAGCTGTTTTTT	CASSPSKDTGELFF
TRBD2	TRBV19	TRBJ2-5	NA	TGTGCCAGTAGTAGGGGGACTAGCGGGGGCCAAGAGACCCAGTACTTC	CASSRGTSGGQETQYF
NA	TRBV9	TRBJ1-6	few	TGTGCCAGCAGCGTAGGGGGAGACAGTAAGCTGCACCTCCACTTT	CASSVGGDSKLHLHF
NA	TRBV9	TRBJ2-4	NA	TGTGCCAGCAGCCTAGGCGGAGCCAAAAACATTCAGTACTTC	CASSLGGAKNIQYF
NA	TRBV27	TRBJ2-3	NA	TGTGCCAGCAGTTCTTGGGAGCGGATCGGGGATACGCAGTATTTT	CASSSWERIGDTQYF
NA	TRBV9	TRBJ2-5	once	TGTGCCAGCTCCCGGGACTTACACCAAGAGACCCAGTACTTC	CASSRDLHQETQYF
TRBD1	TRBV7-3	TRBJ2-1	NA	TGTGCCAGCAGCCGGGACAGGGGTTCCCACAATGAGCAGTTCTTC	CASSRDRGSHNEQFF
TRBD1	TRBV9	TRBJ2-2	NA	TGTGCCAGCAGCACGAGGACAGGGGGTACCGGGGAGCTGTTTTTT	CASSTRTGGTGELFF
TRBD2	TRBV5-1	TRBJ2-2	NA	TGCGCCAGCAGCTTGGAAAGCGGGAGTACCGGGGAGCTGTTTTTT	CASSLESGSTGELFF
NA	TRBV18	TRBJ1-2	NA	TGTGCCAGCTCACCCCGAGCTAACCTCGACAGTTTCTATGGCTACACCTTC	CASSPRANLDSFYGYTF
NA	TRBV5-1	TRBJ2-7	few	TGCGCCAGCAGCTCCACGACAGGAAGATACGAGCAGTACTTC	CASSSTTGRYEQYF
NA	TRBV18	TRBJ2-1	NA	TGTGCCAGCTCACAACTAACAGGGAGTCATGAGCAGTTCTTC	CASSQLTGSHEQFF
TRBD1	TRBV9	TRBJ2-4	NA	TGTGCCAGCAGCGAAGGGGACAGAGCCAAAAACATTCAGTACTTC	CASSEGDRAKNIQYF
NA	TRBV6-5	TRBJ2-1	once	TGTGCCAGCAGTTCCCCCCCCGGGGAGCAGTTCTTC	CASSSPPGEQFF
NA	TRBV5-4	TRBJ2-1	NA	TGTGCCAGCAGCTCCCTTTCCGGACAGTACAATGAGCAGTTCTTC	CASSSLSGQYNEQFF
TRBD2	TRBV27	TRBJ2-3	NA	TGTGCCAGCAGTTTAGGGTTTCTAGCGGACAGCACAGATACGCAGTATTTT	CASSLGFLADSTDTQYF
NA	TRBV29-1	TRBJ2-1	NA	TGCAGCGTTGATATAGTTGGAGGAGGTGAGCAGTTCTTC	CSVDIVGGGEQFF
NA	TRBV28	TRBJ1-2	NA	TGTGCCAGCCGGACGGGACCGGACTATGGCTACACCTTC	CASRTGPDYGYTF
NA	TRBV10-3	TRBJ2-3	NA	TGTGCCATCAGGGCCTCCGGGACCGAGACAGATACGCAGTATTTT	CAIRASGTETDTQYF